The T cell receptor beta chain described here comes from a study of shared T cell receptors in the human thymus. The assay was immunoSEQ multiplex PCR, and TCRdb's table has in-frame clones only and misses some. The table lists over 450,000 clones, about 84% of them singletons. This CDR3 comprises 15 residues. Germline V CDR1 and CDR2: LNHDA, SQIVND (reference sequence). Trimming removed 1 base from V and 0 bases from J, with 7 bases in between. These same data were also listed under a study on human thymus T cells. That study adds: Thymic and blood repertoires appeared to carry a bias in their V and J gene usage. Related research has reported that thymic repertoires overlap highly among unrelated individuals.

The sequencing input was thymocytes. This chain connects TRBV19 to TRBJ1-5; D remains unclear. This receptor was identified in a boy in the first two years of life with a congenital heart defect. DNA of the CDR3: TGTGCCAGTAGTATAGCACAGATTAGCAATCAGCCCCAGCATTTT. This translates into CASSIAQISNQPQHF.